This TCR beta chain derives from a study of blood T cell repertoires in COVID-19. Whole-study context: Acute and convalescent COVID-19 specimens originated in the United States, Italy and Spain. PBMCs, B-cell-depleted T cells, or T cells were the source of the cDNA or gDNA that made up the material.

V shed 6 bases and J shed 5 bases, with 16 bases lying between them. Germline V gene lookup returns CDR1 SGHTA and CDR2 FQGTGA. CDR3 length: 14 amino acids. In the original analysis: For nucleated cells, counts were estimated from reference gene primer amplification. Here immunoSEQ multiplex PCR was the method, and the copy in TCRdb shows in-frame clones only, minus some. Clone size and V and J calls were adopted from that table, with D and trimming inferred from the DNA. The sample yields approximately 670,000 clones, 80% to 90% seen once. The sequence came from a woman aged 18-29 years with acute or convalescent COVID-19. V is TRBV7-3 and J is TRBJ1-1; D might be TRBD1 (6 bases). The sample comprised peripheral blood. The CDR3 DNA is TGTGCCAGCAGGGCGGTCCCCCAGGGGACTGAAGCTTTCTTT. This codes for CASRAVPQGTEAFF.